Each of the 26 T cell receptor beta chains below was sequenced from the same sample in a study of blood T cell repertoires in COVID-19. Clones were read by immunoSEQ multiplex PCR, and TCRdb kept only the in-frame ones, dropping some. The sample includes 250,000 to 350,000 clones, nearly 90% of them seen just once. The sequenced sample consisted of PBMCs or T cells enriched from blood (not recorded which). The receptors were gathered from a woman aged 25 to 45 who had recovered from COVID-19.

This clone was counted between two and nine times. The V gene is TRBV3-1 (or the pseudogene TRBV3-2), the J gene TRBJ2-5, with D uncertain. CDR3 size: 15 residues. V lost 1 base to trimming and J lost 9 bases, with 18 bases between them. Looked up from germline, CDR1 is LGHDT and CDR2 is YNNKEL (reference sequence). The chain's CDR3 is CASSQGGEAGLAQYF. The CDR3 DNA follows: TGTGCCAGCAGCCAAGGAGGCGAAGCTGGTCTGGCCCAGTACTTC.

V usage is TRBV30 and J usage is TRBJ1-4; a possible D gene is TRBD1 (5 bases). The length of the CDR3 is 14 residues. Germline assignment: CDR1 GTSNPN and CDR2 SVGIG (reference sequence). The V end was cut by 8 bases, the J end by 4 bases, with 17 bases between. The DNA of the CDR3 is TGTGCCGCCCAACCGGGACTGATTAATGAAAAACTGTTTTTT. Residues: CAAQPGLINEKLFF.

The J gene is TRBJ2-7, the V gene TRBV19, with 9 bases matching TRBD1. The trim removed 5 bases at V and 3 bases at J, leaving 8 bases unmatched. CDR3 length: 15 residues. Germline V lookup: CDR1 LNHDA, CDR2 SQIVND (reference sequence). The CDR3 is CASSPTGTGFYEQYF. CDR3 coding DNA: TGTGCCAGTAGTCCGACGGGGACAGGGTTCTACGAGCAGTACTTC.

This clone was detected only once. This sequence joins TRBV27 and TRBJ2-3, with 7 bases aligning to TRBD1. V dropped 3 bases and J dropped 2; count of bases not matched to a gene: 2. There are 14 residues in the CDR3. CDR1 MNHEY and CDR2 SMNVEV come from the germline V gene (reference sequence). CDR3 bases: TGTGCCAGCAGTTTCAGGGGGAACACAGATACGCAGTATTTT. Amino acid sequence: CASSFRGNTDTQYF.

In the case of this clone: The sample holds other DNA sequences that translate to the same CDR3. V gene TRBV12-3 or TRBV12-4 combines with J gene TRBJ1-2; TRBD1 might be the D (5 bases). V was clipped by 4 bases and J by 4 bases, with 7 bases between them. This CDR3 is 12 amino acids long. CDR3 coding DNA: TGTGCCAGCAGTTCCGGGGGCTATGGCTACACCTTC. Its protein product is CASSSGGYGYTF.

This chain links TRBV27 with TRBJ2-1; a possible D gene is TRBD2 (7 bases). Per germline, CDR1 MNHEY and CDR2 SMNVEV (reference sequence). The CDR3 extends over 16 amino acids. Trimming shortened V by 8 bases and J by 4 bases, and 21 bases separated the two germline ends. In DNA form, the CDR3 reads TGTGCCAGCTTCCCCACGCGGGGGCGCTGGTACAATGAGCAGTTCTTC. Translation: CASFPTRGRWYNEQFF.

The chain employs TRBV5-1 and TRBJ2-2; 16 bases are shared with TRBD2. Trimming removed 4 bases from V and 3 bases from J; junction bases left unmatched: 3. This CDR3 is 17 amino acids long. Germline V gene data show CDR1 as SGHRS and CDR2 as YFSETQ. The CDR3 DNA reads as TGCGCCAGCAGCACAGGGACTAGCGGGAGGGACACCGGGGAGCTGTTTTTT. It is translated as CASSTGTSGRDTGELFF.

V and J are TRBV11-3 and TRBJ2-2, with 8 bases lining up with TRBD1. This CDR3 has 15 amino acids. Looked up from germline, CDR1 is SGHNT and CDR2 is YENEEA. With 2 bases clipped from V and 6 bases from J, the junction kept 5 bases outside the gene matches. In nucleotides, the CDR3 is TGTGCCAGCAGCTTAAGGCAGGGGGCAGCCGGGGAGCTGTTTTTT. Translating gives CASSLRQGAAGELFF.

This clone was observed a handful of times. The chain carries TRBV4-3 and TRBJ1-1; 7 bases match TRBD1. The CDR3 is 14 amino acids. CDR1 is LGHNA and CDR2 is YSLEER in the germline V gene. The V segment lost 2 bases and the J segment 4 bases; nucleotides outside the gene matches: 4. The CDR3 protein is CASSQLSGGTEAFF. In nucleotides, the CDR3 is TGCGCCAGCAGCCAACTCTCAGGGGGCACTGAAGCTTTCTTT.

A few counts support this clone. This chain's CDR3 is CASSLRGMGATNEKLFF. In nucleotides, the CDR3 is TGTGCCAGCAGCTTGCGGGGCATGGGGGCGACTAATGAAAAACTGTTTTTT. J is TRBJ1-4 and V is TRBV5-4, with D perhaps matching TRBD1 (6 bases). V was clipped by 1 base and J by 2 bases, with 15 bases between them. Germline V lookup: CDR1 SGHNT, CDR2 YYREEE (reference sequence). The CDR3 has 17 amino acids.

This chain joins TRBV30 and TRBJ1-2; D remains unclear. The CDR3 consists of 11 residues. Trimming took off 0 bases at V and 7 bases at J, with 6 bases between the two ends. The germline gives CDR1 GTSNPN, CDR2 SVGIG (reference sequence). The CDR3 DNA follows: TGTGCCTGGAGTGTAGCGGGTGGCTACACCTTC. Translating gives CAWSVAGGYTF.

V usage is TRBV9 and J usage is TRBJ2-4; 15 nucleotides line up with TRBD2. V shed 2 bases, J shed 4 bases, and the junction held 7 bases outside the gene matches. The germline V gene has CDR1 SGDLS and CDR2 YYNGEE. CDR3 length equals 18 residues. The CDR3 DNA reads TGTGCCAGCAGCGTGTCCGGGACTAGCGGGGGGTCGAAAAACATTCAGTACTTC. It codes for CASSVSGTSGGSKNIQYF.

This rearrangement joins TRBV7-9 to TRBJ2-1, with 15 bases that match TRBD2. The CDR3 covers 16 residues. Germline loops: CDR1 SEHNR, CDR2 FQNEAQ (reference sequence). J gave up 10 bases and V 5 bases, and 9 bases lay outside the gene matches. The DNA for the CDR3 is TGTGCCAGCAGCCCCGCGGGACTAGCGGGAGGTTTAGAGCAGTTCTTC. Protein sequence: CASSPAGLAGGLEQFF.

The chain uses TRBV19 and TRBJ2-7; D unresolved. V was trimmed by 4 bases and J by 6 bases, leaving 10 bases between them. Germline values: CDR1 LNHDA, CDR2 SQIVND (reference sequence). This CDR3 spans 12 amino acids. The CDR3 reads CASSTPFSEQYF. For the CDR3, the DNA is TGTGCCAGTAGTACCCCTTTTTCCGAGCAGTACTTC.

CDR3: CASSLRFLDKVPYNEQFF. The CDR3, as DNA: TGTGCCAGCAGCCTCAGATTCTTAGACAAGGTCCCCTACAATGAGCAGTTCTTC. The V gene is TRBV5-6, the J gene TRBJ2-1, with unresolved D. V lost 4 bases to trimming and J lost 2 bases, with 22 bases between them. Germline values: CDR1 SGHDT, CDR2 YYEEEE. This CDR3 spans 18 amino acids.

The chain has TRBV6-2 or TRBV6-3 and TRBJ2-5, with 12 bases lining up with TRBD2. The CDR3 sequence is 21 residues long. Trimming cost V 2 bases and J 0 bases; bases outside gene matches: 16. Germline CDR1 and CDR2: MNHEY and SVGEGT. In nucleotides, the CDR3 is TGTGCCAGCAGTTACCAAAGAGCGACTAGCGGGGGCCCTGGCTACCAAGAGACCCAGTACTTC. The encoded protein is CASSYQRATSGGPGYQETQYF.

The chain joins TRBV7-2 to TRBJ1-3; the D gene is possibly TRBD1 (6 bases). This CDR3 has 18 amino acids. Germline CDR1 is SGHTA and CDR2 is FQGNSA. The V and J ends lost 0 bases and 3 bases respectively, with 18 bases between them. CDR3: CASSLALSSGVVGNTIYF. CDR3 bases: TGTGCCAGCAGCTTAGCATTGAGTTCAGGGGTGGTTGGAAACACCATATATTTT.

The V call is TRBV9, the J call TRBJ2-4, with D possibly being TRBD2 (6 bases). CDR3 length equals 15 residues. The V and J ends lost 0 bases and 6 bases respectively, with 13 bases between them. Germline V gene lookup returns CDR1 SGDLS and CDR2 YYNGEE. In DNA, the CDR3 is TGTGCCAGCAGCGTAGCGGGGCAGGGAGGAAACATTCAGTACTTC. It is translated as CASSVAGQGGNIQYF.

The chain has TRBV3-1 (or the pseudogene TRBV3-2) and TRBJ1-2; D remains unclear. V was pared by 2 bases and J by 3 bases, with 10 bases between. Per the germline V gene, CDR1 is LGHDT and CDR2 is YNNKEL (reference sequence). There are 14 residues in the CDR3. This CDR3 is CASSQPGIHYGYTF. The DNA for the CDR3 is TGTGCCAGCAGCCAACCAGGCATTCACTATGGCTACACCTTC.

This clone has ten or more counts. The chain carries TRBV3-1 (or the pseudogene TRBV3-2) and TRBJ1-5; possible D gene TRBD1, 5 bases. V lost 0 bases, J lost 9 bases, and 12 bases lay in between. The CDR3 sequence is 14 residues long. Germline V gene sequence: CDR1 LGHDT, CDR2 YNNKEL (reference sequence). The CDR3 loop reads CASSQDTGTRPQHF. The DNA for the CDR3 is TGTGCCAGCAGCCAAGATACCGGGACTAGGCCCCAGCATTTT.

The V call is TRBV6-2 or TRBV6-3, the J call TRBJ2-1; TRBD1 agrees at 8 bases. CDR1 and CDR2 from the germline V gene are MNHEY and SVGEGT. With V trimmed by 5 bases and J by 1 base, 4 bases remained unmatched. This CDR3 contains 15 residues. The CDR3 region is CASSNRDRSYNEQFF. CDR3 bases: TGTGCCAGCAGTAACCGGGACAGGTCCTACAATGAGCAGTTCTTC.

The chain uses TRBV7-9 and TRBJ2-5; weak D call: TRBD1 (6 bases). Trimming stripped 4 bases from V and 2 bases from J, with 11 bases between. This CDR3 spans 14 amino acids. Germline V gene lookup returns CDR1 SEHNR and CDR2 FQNEAQ (reference sequence). The CDR3 sequence is CASSYSGEQETQYF. In DNA form, the CDR3 reads TGTGCCAGCAGCTATTCAGGGGAGCAAGAGACCCAGTACTTC.

This clone was observed a handful of times. This chain joins TRBV7-2 and TRBJ2-1; 9 nucleotides line up with TRBD2. Germline trimming cut 1 base from V and 15 bases from J; bases unmatched to any gene: 7. The CDR3 is 13 amino acids. Germline V gene sequence: CDR1 SGHTA, CDR2 FQGNSA. The CDR3 reads CASSLEGRGGRFF. In nucleotides, the CDR3 is TGTGCCAGCAGCTTAGAAGGGCGGGGGGGCCGGTTCTTC. The variable domain in full, with the rest retrieved from reference TRBV7-2 and TRBJ2-1, is GAGVSQSPSNKVTEKGKDVELRCDPISGHTALYWYRQSLGQGLEFLIYFQGNSAPDKSGLPSDRFSAERTGGSVSTLTIQRTQQEDSAVYLCASSLEGRGGRFFGPGTRLTVL.

This clone was found a few times. V and J are TRBV27 and TRBJ1-2; D may be TRBD1 (6 bases). Germline assignment: CDR1 MNHEY and CDR2 SMNVEV (reference sequence). This CDR3 region has 13 residues. Trimming stripped 4 bases from V and 7 bases from J, with 13 bases between. The CDR3 spells CASSSQGFSGYTF. CDR3 coding DNA: TGTGCCAGCAGTTCGCAGGGGTTCTCTGGCTACACCTTC.

This chain links TRBV10-3 with TRBJ1-6; TRBD1 agrees at 8 bases. The CDR3 covers 13 residues. Looked up from germline, CDR1 is ENHRY and CDR2 is SYGVKD. V dropped 5 bases and J dropped 7; count of bases not matched to a gene: 1. The CDR3 is CAISRDRNSPLHF. CDR3 bases: TGTGCCATCAGTCGGGACAGGAATTCACCCCTCCACTTT.

J is TRBJ2-7 and V is TRBV4-3; D is perhaps TRBD1 (5 bases). V was shortened by 1 base and J by 5 bases, with 18 bases between the two germline ends. CDR1 LGHNA and CDR2 YSLEER come from the germline V gene. This CDR3 is built from 16 residues. This chain's CDR3 is CASSQGPGLGNHEQYF. The CDR3 DNA is TGCGCCAGCAGCCAAGGTCCAGGGTTGGGTAATCACGAGCAGTACTTC.